There are many counts of the clone carrying this TCR beta chain. TCRdb fed the RACE reads into MiXCR, producing one record per CDR3 protein. The sample lists about 340,000 distinct CDR3 sequences, about 7% occurring once. The data belong to a study of human T cells and chemical hapten exposure. The trim removed 1 base at V and 7 bases at J, leaving 8 bases unmatched. The CDR3 consists of 15 residues. Germline CDR1 reads DFQATT; CDR2 reads SNEGSKA (reference sequence). Stated time point: patch test 1, 2 weeks after DPC sensitization. The treatment denotes: therapeutic diphenylcyclopropenone sensitization with weekly scalp DPC.

Sample: whole blood, taken in connection with sensitization to the hapten diphenylcyclopropenone (DPC). The chain carries TRBV20-1 and TRBJ2-7; 12 bases fit TRBD1. This TCR was recovered from a woman younger than 30 with alopecia areata. Some clones in this sample may be carry-over from other donors' samples. Here the CDR3 DNA reads TGCAGTGCTAGAGTACCCGGGACAGGGGGCGGAGAGCAGTACTTC. This encodes CSARVPGTGGGEQYF.